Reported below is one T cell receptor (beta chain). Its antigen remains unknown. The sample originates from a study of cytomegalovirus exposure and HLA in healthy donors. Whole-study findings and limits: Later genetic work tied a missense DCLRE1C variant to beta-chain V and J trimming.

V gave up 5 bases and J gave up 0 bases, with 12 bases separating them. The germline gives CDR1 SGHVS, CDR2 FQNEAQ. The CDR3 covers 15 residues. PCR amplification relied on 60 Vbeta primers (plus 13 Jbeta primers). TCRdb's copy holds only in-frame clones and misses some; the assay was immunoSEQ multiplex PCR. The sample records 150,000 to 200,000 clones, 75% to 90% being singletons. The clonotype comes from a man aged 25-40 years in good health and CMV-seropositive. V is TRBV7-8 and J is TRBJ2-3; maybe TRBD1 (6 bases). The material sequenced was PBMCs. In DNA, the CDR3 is TGTGCCAGCAGCCGTCGTGGGGGCAGCACAGATACGCAGTATTTT. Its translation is CASSRRGGSTDTQYF. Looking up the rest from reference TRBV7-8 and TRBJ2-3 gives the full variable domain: GAGVSQSPRYKVAKRGQDVALRCDPISGHVSLFWYQQALGQGPEFLTYFQNEAQLDKSGLPSDRFFAERPEGSVSTLKIQRTQQEDSAVYLCASSRRGGSTDTQYFGPGTRLTVL.